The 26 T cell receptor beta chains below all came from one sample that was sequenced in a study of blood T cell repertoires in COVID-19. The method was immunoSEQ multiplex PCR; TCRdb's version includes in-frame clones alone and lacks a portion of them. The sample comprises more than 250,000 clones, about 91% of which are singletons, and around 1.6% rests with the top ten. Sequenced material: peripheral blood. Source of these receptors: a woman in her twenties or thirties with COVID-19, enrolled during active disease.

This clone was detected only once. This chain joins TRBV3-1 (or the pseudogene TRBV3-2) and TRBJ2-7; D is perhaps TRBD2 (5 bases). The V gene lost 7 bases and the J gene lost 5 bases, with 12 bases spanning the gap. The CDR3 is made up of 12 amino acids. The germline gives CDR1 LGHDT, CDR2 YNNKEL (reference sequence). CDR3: CASKKGGHEQYV. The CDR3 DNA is TGTGCCAGCAAGAAAGGCGGGCACGAGCAGTACGTC.

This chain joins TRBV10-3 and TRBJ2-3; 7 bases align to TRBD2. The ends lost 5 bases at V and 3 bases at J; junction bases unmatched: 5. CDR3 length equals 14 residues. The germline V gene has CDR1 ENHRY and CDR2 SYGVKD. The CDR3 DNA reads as TGTGCCATCAGTCGCGGGGGAGGGACAGATACGCAGTATTTT. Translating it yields CAISRGGGTDTQYF.

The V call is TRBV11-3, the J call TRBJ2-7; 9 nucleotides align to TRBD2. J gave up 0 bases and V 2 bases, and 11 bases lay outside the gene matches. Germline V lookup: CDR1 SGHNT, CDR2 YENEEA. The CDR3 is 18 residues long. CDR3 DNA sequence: TGTGCCAGCAGCTTAAGGGGACTAGCTTCGTCGGGCTCCTACGAGCAGTACTTC. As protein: CASSLRGLASSGSYEQYF.

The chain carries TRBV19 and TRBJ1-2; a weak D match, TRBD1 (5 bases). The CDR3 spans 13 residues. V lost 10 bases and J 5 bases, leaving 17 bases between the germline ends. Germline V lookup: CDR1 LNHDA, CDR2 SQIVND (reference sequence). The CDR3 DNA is TGTGCCACCGCCTCGGGCAGGGAATATGGCTACACCTTC. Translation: CATASGREYGYTF. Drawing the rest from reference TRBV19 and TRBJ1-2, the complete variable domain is DGGITQSPKYLFRKEGQNVTLSCEQNLNHDAMYWYRQDPGQGLRLIYYSQIVNDFQKGDIAEGYSVSREKKESFPLTVTSAQKNPTAFYLCATASGREYGYTFGSGTRLTVV.

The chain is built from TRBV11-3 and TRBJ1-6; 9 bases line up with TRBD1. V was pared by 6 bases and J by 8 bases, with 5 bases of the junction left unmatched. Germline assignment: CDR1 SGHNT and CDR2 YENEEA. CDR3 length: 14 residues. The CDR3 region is CASSPGTGYSPLHF. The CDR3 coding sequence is TGTGCCAGCAGTCCCGGGACAGGGTATTCACCCCTCCACTTT. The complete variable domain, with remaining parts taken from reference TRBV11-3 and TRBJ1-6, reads EAGVVQSPRYKIIEKKQPVAFWCNPISGHNTLYWYLQNLGQGPELLIRYENEEAVDDSQLPKDRFSAERLKGVDSTLKIQPAELGDSAVYLCASSPGTGYSPLHFGNGTRLTVT.

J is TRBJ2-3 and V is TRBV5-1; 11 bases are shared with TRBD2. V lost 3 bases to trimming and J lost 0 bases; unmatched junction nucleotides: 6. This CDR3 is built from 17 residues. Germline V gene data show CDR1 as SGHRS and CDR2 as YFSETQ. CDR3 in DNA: TGCGCCAGCAGCTCCCCTAGCGGGGGGTACAGCACAGATACGCAGTATTTT. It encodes CASSSPSGGYSTDTQYF.

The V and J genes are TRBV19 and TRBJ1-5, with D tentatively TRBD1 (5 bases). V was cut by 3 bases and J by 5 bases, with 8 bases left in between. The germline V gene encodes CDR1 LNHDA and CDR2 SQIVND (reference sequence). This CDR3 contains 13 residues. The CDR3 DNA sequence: TGTGCCAGTAGTATTTCGGGGGATCAGCCCCAGCATTTT. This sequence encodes CASSISGDQPQHF.

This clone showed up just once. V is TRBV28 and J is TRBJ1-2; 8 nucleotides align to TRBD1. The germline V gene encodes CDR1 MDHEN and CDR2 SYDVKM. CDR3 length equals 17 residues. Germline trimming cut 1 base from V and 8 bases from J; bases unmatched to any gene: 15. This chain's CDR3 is CASSLSETGALSWGYTF. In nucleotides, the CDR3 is TGTGCCAGCAGTTTATCCGAGACAGGGGCCTTGTCGTGGGGCTACACCTTC.

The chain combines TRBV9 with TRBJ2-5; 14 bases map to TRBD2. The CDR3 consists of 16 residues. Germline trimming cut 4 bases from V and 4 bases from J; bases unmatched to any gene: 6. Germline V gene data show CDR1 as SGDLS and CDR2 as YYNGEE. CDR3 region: CASSQTSGGAGETQYF. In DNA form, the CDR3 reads TGTGCCAGCAGCCAGACTAGCGGGGGGGCAGGAGAGACCCAGTACTTC.

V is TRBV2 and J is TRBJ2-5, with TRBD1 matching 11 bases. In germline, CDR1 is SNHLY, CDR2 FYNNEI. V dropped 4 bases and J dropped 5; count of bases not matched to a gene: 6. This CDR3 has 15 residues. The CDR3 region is CASSADRGPQETQYF. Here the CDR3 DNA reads TGTGCCAGCAGTGCGGACAGGGGGCCGCAGGAGACCCAGTACTTC.

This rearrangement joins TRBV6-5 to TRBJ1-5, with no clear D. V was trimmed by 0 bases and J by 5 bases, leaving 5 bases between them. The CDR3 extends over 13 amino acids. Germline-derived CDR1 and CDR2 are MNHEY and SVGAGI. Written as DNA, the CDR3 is TGTGCCAGCAGTTACTCGAGGGATCAGCCCCAGCATTTT. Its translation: CASSYSRDQPQHF.

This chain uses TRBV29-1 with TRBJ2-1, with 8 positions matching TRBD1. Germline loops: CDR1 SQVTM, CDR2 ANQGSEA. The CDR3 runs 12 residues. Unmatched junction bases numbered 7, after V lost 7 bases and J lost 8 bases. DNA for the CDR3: TGCAGCGGGACAGGGCAAAAGGATGAGCAGTTCTTC. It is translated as CSGTGQKDEQFF.

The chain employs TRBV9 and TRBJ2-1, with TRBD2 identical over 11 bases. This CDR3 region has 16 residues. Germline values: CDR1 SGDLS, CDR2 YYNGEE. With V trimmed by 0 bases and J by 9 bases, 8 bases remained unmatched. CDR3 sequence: CASSVVASGGLIEQFF. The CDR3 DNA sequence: TGTGCCAGCAGCGTAGTCGCTAGCGGGGGGCTCATTGAGCAGTTCTTC.

CDR3 residues: CASSFPTSGAGELFF. The CDR3 region has the DNA TGTGCCAGCAGCTTTCCGACTAGCGGGGCCGGGGAGCTGTTTTTT. The chain uses TRBV7-2 and TRBJ2-2, with TRBD2 matching over 11 bases. The germline gives CDR1 SGHTA, CDR2 FQGNSA. The CDR3 is 15 residues long. The junction had 3 bases not matched to a gene; V was cut back by 3 bases and J by 6 bases.

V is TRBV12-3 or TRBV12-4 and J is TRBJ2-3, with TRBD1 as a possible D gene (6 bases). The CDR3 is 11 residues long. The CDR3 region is CASQGTDTQYF. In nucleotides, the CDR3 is TGTGCGTCGCAGGGGACAGATACGCAGTATTTT.

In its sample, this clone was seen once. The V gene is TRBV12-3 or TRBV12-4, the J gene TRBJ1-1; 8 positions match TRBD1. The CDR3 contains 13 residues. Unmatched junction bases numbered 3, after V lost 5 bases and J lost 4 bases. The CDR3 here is CASSTGGGTEAFF. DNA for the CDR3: TGTGCCAGCAGTACAGGGGGAGGCACTGAAGCTTTCTTT.

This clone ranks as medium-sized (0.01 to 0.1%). CDR3 in amino acids: CASVGDMTSNEQFF. The CDR3 coding sequence is TGTGCCAGCGTCGGGGACATGACAAGTAATGAGCAGTTCTTC. The rearrangement joins TRBV6-5 to TRBJ2-1; tentatively, D is TRBD1 (6 bases). The germline CDR1 and CDR2 sequences are MNHEY and SVGAGI. The germline V and J ends were trimmed by 8 bases and 7 bases, with 18 bases remaining between them. The CDR3 loop spans 14 amino acids.

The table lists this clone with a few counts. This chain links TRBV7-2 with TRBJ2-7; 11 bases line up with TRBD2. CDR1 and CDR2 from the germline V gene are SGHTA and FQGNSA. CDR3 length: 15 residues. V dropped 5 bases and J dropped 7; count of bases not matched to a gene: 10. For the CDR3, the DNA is TGTGCCAGCAGCCCCCTGGCTAGCGGGGGGCGGGAGCAGTACTTC. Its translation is CASSPLASGGREQYF.

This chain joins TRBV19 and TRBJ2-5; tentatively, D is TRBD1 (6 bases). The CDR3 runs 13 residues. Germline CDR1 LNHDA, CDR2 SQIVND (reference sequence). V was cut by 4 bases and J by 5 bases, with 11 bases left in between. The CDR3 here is CASSRQAQETQYF. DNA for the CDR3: TGTGCCAGTAGTAGACAGGCTCAGGAGACCCAGTACTTC.

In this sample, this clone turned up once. Here the CDR3 DNA reads TGTGCCAGCAGTTTGGGGGGCGGGGAGCTGTTTTTT. Translating it yields CASSLGGGELFF. The V call is TRBV12-3 or TRBV12-4, the J call TRBJ2-2; a weak D match, TRBD2 (6 bases). V shed 3 bases and J shed 7 bases, with 6 bases lying between them. The CDR3 runs to 12 residues.

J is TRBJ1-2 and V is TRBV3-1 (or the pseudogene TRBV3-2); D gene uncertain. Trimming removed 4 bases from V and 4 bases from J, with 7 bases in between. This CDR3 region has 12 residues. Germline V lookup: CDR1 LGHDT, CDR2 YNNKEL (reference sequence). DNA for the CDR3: TGTGCCAGCAGCCGCGGGCCCTATGGCTACACCTTC. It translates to CASSRGPYGYTF.

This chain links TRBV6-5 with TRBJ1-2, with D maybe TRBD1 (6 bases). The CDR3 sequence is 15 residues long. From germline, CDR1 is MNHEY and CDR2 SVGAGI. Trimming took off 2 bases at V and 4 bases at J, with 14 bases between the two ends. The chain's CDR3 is CASSYTLRGAYGYTF. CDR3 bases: TGTGCCAGCAGTTACACCTTACGGGGGGCCTATGGCTACACCTTC.

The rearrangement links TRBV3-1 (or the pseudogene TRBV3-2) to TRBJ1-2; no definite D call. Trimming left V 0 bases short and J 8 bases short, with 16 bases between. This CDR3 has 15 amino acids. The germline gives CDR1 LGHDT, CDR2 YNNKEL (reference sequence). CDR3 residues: CASSQDSEGLLGYTF. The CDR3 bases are TGTGCCAGCAGCCAAGATTCTGAGGGTTTATTGGGCTACACCTTC.

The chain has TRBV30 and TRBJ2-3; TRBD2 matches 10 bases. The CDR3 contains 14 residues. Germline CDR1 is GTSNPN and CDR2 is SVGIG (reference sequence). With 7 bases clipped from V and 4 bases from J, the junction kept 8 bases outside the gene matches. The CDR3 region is CASSSSGGADTQYF. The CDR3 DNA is TGTGCCTCCTCCTCAAGCGGGGGGGCAGATACGCAGTATTTT.

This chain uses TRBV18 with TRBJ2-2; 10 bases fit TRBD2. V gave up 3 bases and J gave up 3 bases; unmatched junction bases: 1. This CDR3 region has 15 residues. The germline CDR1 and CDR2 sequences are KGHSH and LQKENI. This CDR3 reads CASSPGLADTGELFF. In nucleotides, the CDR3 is TGTGCCAGCTCACCTGGACTAGCGGACACCGGGGAGCTGTTTTTT.

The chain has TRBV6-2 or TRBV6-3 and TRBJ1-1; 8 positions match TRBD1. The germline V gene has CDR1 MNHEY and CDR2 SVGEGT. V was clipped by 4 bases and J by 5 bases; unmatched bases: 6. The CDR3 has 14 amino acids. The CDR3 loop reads CASSWRQGRTEAFF. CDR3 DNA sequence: TGTGCCAGCAGTTGGAGACAGGGGAGAACTGAAGCTTTCTTT.